Listed below are T cell receptor beta chains from one sample, sequenced in a study of T cells in narcolepsy. Produced via immunoSEQ multiplex PCR; TCRdb's table is partial and in-frame only. The table records about 22,000 clones, 70% to 90% of them present only once. The sample comprised memory (CD45RA-) CD4+ T cells from blood. Receptors originate from a human donor in good health. Both conserved end residues are part of each CDR3. The order of the fields is V gene, CDR3 protein.

>TRBV27
CASNRKTGGKETQYF
>TRBV5-1
CASSLGGRLTEAFF
>TRBV18
CASSLQPGRSGTGELFF
>TRBV11-2
CASSLRARETQYF
>TRBV7-2
CASSAGEMPFF
>TRBV7-2
CASSLRGEQYF
>TRBV18
CASSPVPGATSTDTQYF
>TRBV5-5
CASSKHDLNEKLFF
>TRBV5-6
CASSFDGGKETQYF
>TRBV5-6
CASRPPGDYGYTF
>TRBV7-2
CASSFTTNEKLFF
>TRBV6-1
CASSDQNRDRGRETQYF
>TRBV5-1
CASSFQGGDTEAFF
>TRBV19
CASVPGQGNQPQHF
>TRBV27
CASSQGSPSPLHF
>TRBV7-8
CASSPRGPGNTIYF
>TRBV6-5
CASSSRGETQYF
>TRBV5-1
CASSLGGGQGGEQFF
>TRBV2
CASSESGTKSYNEQFF
>TRBV29-1
CSVVGGGGADTQYF
>TRBV27
CASSWMDRGAEAFF
>TRBV19
CASQRTNEKLFF
>TRBV6-5
CASRGVFNEKLFF
>TRBV21-1
CASSKRGGVTYTF
>TRBV29-1
CSAQPQETQYF
>TRBV6-1
CATMEVGRAYEQYF
>TRBV5-1
CASNLGGAYEQYF
>TRBV18
CASSPGTRAEAFF
>TRBV6-1
CASSPIPTAQETQYF
>TRBV18
CASSPPGSGINQPQHF
>TRBV7-2
CASRTSGGDHNEQFF
>TRBV7-2
CASSLLAGHQETQYF
>TRBV7-6
CASSLAPTGQVGTEAFF
>TRBV4-1
CASSQENGGAYEQYF
>TRBV5-1
CASSSRGRSTEAFF
>TRBV7-6
CASSLEVNTEAFF
>TRBV7-2
CASSFSTVYEQYF
>TRBV19
CASSIDSGRHEKLFF
>TRBV10-1
CASSVMRTGELFF
>TRBV27
CASTLALDRFINEKLFF
>TRBV9
CASSRDSGGHQPQHF
>TRBV5-1
CASSGGYPGTEAFF
>TRBV29-1
CSVAPGGGDTQYF
>TRBV27
CASATRQYYYEQYF
>TRBV6-6
CASGQGYEQYF
>TRBV6-5
CASSESMNTEAFF
>TRBV7-8
CASSLASDKLSYNEQFF
>TRBV5-1
CASSLWGQGSVTAEAGMRAFF
>TRBV15
CATSIPGLQEEKLFF
>TRBV9
CASSVGEDTQYF
>TRBV5-6
CASSLKGRDTIYF
>TRBV5-1
CASRRDVEGGQPQHF
>TRBV4-3
CASSQDPTGLETQYF
>TRBV19
CASSTGTGRADTQYF
>TRBV7-9
CASSTGQGGLDEQFF
>TRBV7-6
CASSSAKGQGSGNTIYF
>TRBV2
CASSVSGGFYNEQFF
>TRBV14
CASSQLGLGPDEQYF
>TRBV25-1
CASRGDGVDGELFF
>TRBV13
CASSLLGKAQYF